This paragraph covers one TCR beta chain sequence. The CDR3 loop spans 14 amino acids. Trimming took 4 bases from V and 4 from J, leaving 14 bases between them. The germline gives CDR1 SGHRS, CDR2 YFSETQ. Donors were grouped by their self-reported clinical history. Authors' data handling: By means of reference gene primer amplification, nucleated cell counts were estimated. Clones were sequenced by immunoSEQ multiplex PCR, and TCRdb holds only the in-frame ones, with some missing. V, J and clone size are taken as reported in that table, and D and trimming were inferred from the DNA itself. The sample includes approximately 310,000 clones, approximately 83% of them seen just once. These data belong to a study of blood T cell repertoires in COVID-19. On the study more broadly: Samples representing acute and convalescent COVID-19 were sourced from the United States, Italy and Spain. PBMCs, B-cell-depleted T cells, or T cells were the source of the cDNA or gDNA that made up the material.

The rearrangement uses TRBV5-1 and TRBJ2-5; perhaps TRBD2 as D (7 bases). Sequences were obtained from PBMCs or T cells enriched from blood (not recorded which). This clonotype originated in a young man who had recovered from COVID-19. The CDR3 is CASSGGAAAETQYF. The CDR3 nucleotides are TGCGCCAGCAGCGGGGGGGCCGCCGCAGAGACCCAGTACTTC.